The rows below give T cell receptor beta chains drawn from one sample of a study of identifying expanded T cells in peripheral blood. Method: immunoSEQ multiplex PCR; TCRdb's copy keeps in-frame clones and lacks some. Of about 53,000 clones listed, over 80% are singletons. Sequenced sample: blood. These receptors were obtained from a person aged 18-69 years in good health. CDR3s include the opening cysteine and the closing phenylalanine or tryptophan. The D gene is left open where the match is weak.

j_call d_call v_call cdr3_length cdr3_aa
TRBJ1-2 TRBD1 TRBV27 15 CASSFLTGAYRGYTF
TRBJ1-5 - TRBV7-9 14 CASSLGASNQPQHF
TRBJ1-2 - TRBV27 14 CASSFNRVNYGYTF
TRBJ1-6 - TRBV5-3 16 CARSRLRQAPLTPLHF
TRBJ2-2 TRBD2 TRBV5-8 17 CASSFSGTSLGTGELFF
TRBJ1-5 - TRBV19 17 CASSISGRAYSNQPQHF
TRBJ1-3 - TRBV6-5 13 CASRRTSGNTIYF
TRBJ1-1 TRBD1 TRBV5-6 14 CASSLDRENTEAFF
TRBJ2-7 TRBD1 TRBV14 16 CASSQAHGQGGRLQYF
TRBJ1-1 - TRBV12-5 15 CASGSQGSPNTEAFF
TRBJ1-2 - TRBV30 13 CAGPWEGRYGYTF
TRBJ2-1 TRBD1 TRBV6-1 12 CASSEEDRGQFF
TRBJ2-1 TRBD2 TRBV19 15 CASSEVAGGNNEQFF
TRBJ2-1 TRBD2 TRBV27 15 CASSLRGGQYNEQFF
TRBJ2-7 - TRBV5-1 14 CASSLGVTTYEQYF
TRBJ2-7 - TRBV6-1 14 CASSSEFPASEQYF
TRBJ1-2 - TRBV5-6 15 CASSLDPEGYYGYTF
TRBJ1-2 - TRBV5-1 16 CASSALRGRAFYGYTF
TRBJ2-6 - TRBV5-1 17 CASSLFPSPSGANVLTF
TRBJ2-7 TRBD2 TRBV27 13 CASGAGGSYEQYF
TRBJ2-1 - TRBV2 14 CASSPGGPGNEQFF
TRBJ1-4 - TRBV5-5 16 CASSRTKTGLNEKLFF
TRBJ1-3 - TRBV15 14 CATSRREGGDTIYF
TRBJ1-4 - TRBV7-2 14 CASSPEGGWEKLFF
TRBJ1-3 TRBD1 TRBV16 16 CASSHSGTGRGNTIYF
TRBJ2-2 - TRBV27 15 CASSLVAQFTGELFF
TRBJ2-5 TRBD1 TRBV30 16 CAWSVALMWDRETQYF
TRBJ1-2 - TRBV30 13 CAWSGGRTYGYTF
TRBJ1-2 - TRBV11-2 16 CASSIDSLWGRGGYTF
TRBJ2-7 - TRBV7-9 13 CASSLCPLCEQYF
TRBJ2-1 TRBD2 TRBV2 16 CASSEAGGGAYNEQFF
TRBJ1-3 TRBD1 TRBV9 17 CASSVGQGQSSGNTIYF
TRBJ1-3 TRBD1 TRBV30 16 CAGFGSRQGAGNTIYF
TRBJ2-3 TRBD2 TRBV19 16 CANKSFRTSGIDTQYF
TRBJ1-5 - TRBV30 13 CAWSQGSNQPQHF
TRBJ2-3 - TRBV29-1 15 CSVEKSGTSTDTQYF
TRBJ1-1 - TRBV2 12 CASSHRDSEAFF
TRBJ2-3 TRBD2 TRBV6-5 15 CASSWRGGPWDTQYF
TRBJ2-1 - TRBV5-4 16 CASSPPLGARLNEQFF
TRBJ1-2 - TRBV2 14 CASKSWAANYGYTF
TRBJ2-3 TRBD2 TRBV12-5 14 CASGLGLATDTQYF
TRBJ2-3 - TRBV6-5 13 CASSQGSTDTQYF
TRBJ2-2 TRBD2 TRBV9 15 CASSTGLAGTGELFF
TRBJ1-2 - TRBV5-6 13 CASSRIGTDGYTF
TRBJ1-6 - TRBV9 16 CASSASGRLYNSPLHF
TRBJ1-3 - TRBV4-3 16 CASSQSRAVSGNTIYF
TRBJ2-2 - TRBV7-9 15 CASSRKRSDTGELFF
TRBJ2-7 TRBD2 TRBV19 16 CASSPRGTSGNYEQYF
TRBJ1-2 - TRBV4-2 14 CASSQDLWARGYTF
TRBJ1-5 - TRBV5-8 14 CASSRRGQNQPQHF